The TCR beta chain under discussion was sequenced for a study of blood T cell repertoires in COVID-19. Looking at the study overall: Specimens from acute and convalescent COVID-19 originated in the United States, Italy and Spain.

Only a few counts were recorded for this clone. CDR1 MNHEY and CDR2 SVGAGI come from the germline V gene. With 5 bases clipped from V and 6 bases from J, the junction kept 6 bases outside the gene matches. The CDR3 loop spans 13 amino acids. Method: immunoSEQ multiplex PCR; TCRdb's copy keeps in-frame clones and lacks some. The sample lists 35,000 or so clones, 75% to 90% occurring once. Sequencing input: peripheral blood. The chain combines TRBV6-5 with TRBJ1-1, with 7 positions matching TRBD1. This TCR was sampled from a man between 70 and 80 years old with acute or convalescent COVID-19. The CDR3 DNA follows: TGTGCCAGCAGTATAGGGACAGATGCTGAAGCTTTCTTT. Protein product: CASSIGTDAEAFF.